This T cell receptor (beta chain) was profiled in a study of blood T cell repertoires in COVID-19. Study-level background: Specimens from acute and convalescent COVID-19 originated in the United States, Italy and Spain.

Losses at the gene ends were 4 bases for V and 4 bases for J; bases not matched to a gene: 6. Per the germline V gene, CDR1 is LNHDA and CDR2 is SQIVND (reference sequence). This CDR3 spans 15 amino acids. Authors' processing steps: The authors estimated nucleated cell counts from reference gene primer amplification. The repertoire was sequenced with immunoSEQ multiplex PCR; TCRdb's copy has only in-frame clones and lacks some. The DNA was the basis for D and trimming; V, J and clone size are from that table. The data hold 41,000 or so clones, with about 90% observed a single time. The chain combines TRBV19 with TRBJ2-3; 9 bases map to TRBD2. The sequencing input was peripheral blood. This clonotype was sampled from a man in his fifties or sixties with acute or convalescent COVID-19. DNA of the CDR3: TGTGCCAGTAGTACTTTAGCGGGGGTGTCAGATACGCAGTATTTT. Encoded protein: CASSTLAGVSDTQYF.